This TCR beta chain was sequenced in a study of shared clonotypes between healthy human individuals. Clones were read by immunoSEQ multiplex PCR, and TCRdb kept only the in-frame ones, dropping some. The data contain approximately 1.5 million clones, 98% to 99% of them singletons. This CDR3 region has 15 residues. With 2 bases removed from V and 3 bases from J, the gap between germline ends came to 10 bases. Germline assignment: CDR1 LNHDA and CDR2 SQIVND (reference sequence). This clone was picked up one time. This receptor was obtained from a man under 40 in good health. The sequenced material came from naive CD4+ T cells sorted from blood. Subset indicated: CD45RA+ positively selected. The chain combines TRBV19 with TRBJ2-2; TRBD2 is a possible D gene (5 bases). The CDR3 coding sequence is TGTGCCAGTAGTATAAGGAGGCGGGACACCGGGGAGCTGTTTTTT. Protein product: CASSIRRRDTGELFF.